The TCR beta chain described here comes from a study of blood T cell repertoires in COVID-19. The wider study: Sample material is recorded as cDNA or gDNA derived from T cells, B-cell-depleted T cells, or PBMCs.

The method was immunoSEQ multiplex PCR; TCRdb's version includes in-frame clones alone and lacks a portion of them. Of 250,000 or so clones detected, around 93% appear once; the ten largest clones hold about 3%. In this sample, this clone turned up a few times. V shed 3 bases and J shed 6 bases, with 8 bases lying between them. This CDR3 is 12 amino acids long. This chain uses TRBV12-3 or TRBV12-4 with TRBJ1-1; tentative D call: TRBD1 (5 bases). This TCR came from a man in his forties who had been exposed to COVID-19. The specimen was PBMCs or T cells enriched from blood (not recorded which). The CDR3 is CASSFPGSEAFF. The CDR3, as DNA: TGTGCCAGCAGTTTCCCAGGGTCTGAAGCTTTCTTT.